This entry describes one T cell receptor (beta chain). Its target is not known. This specimen belongs to a study of T cell repertoires in cytomegalovirus infection. TCRdb re-analysed the reads in MiXCR, keeping a single row per CDR3 protein. There are 110,000 or so distinct CDR3 sequences in the sample; around 30% occur only once, and about 40% lies in the top ten. The CDR3 contains 16 residues. Germline lookup yields CDR1 MNHNY and CDR2 SVGAGI (reference sequence). Trimming cost V 5 bases and J 4 bases, with 21 bases left between them. The rearrangement joins TRBV6-6 to TRBJ2-7; D ambiguous. The sample consisted of CD8+ T cells from cultured PBMCs, taken from culture after CMV antigen stimulation. This clonotype was sampled from a human donor in good health (CMV status not recorded). Some clones in this sample may be carry-over from other donors' samples. The CDR3 sequence is CASSDPGRMRIYEQYF. CDR3 in DNA: TGTGCCAGCAGTGACCCAGGAAGAATGCGAATATACGAGCAGTACTTC.